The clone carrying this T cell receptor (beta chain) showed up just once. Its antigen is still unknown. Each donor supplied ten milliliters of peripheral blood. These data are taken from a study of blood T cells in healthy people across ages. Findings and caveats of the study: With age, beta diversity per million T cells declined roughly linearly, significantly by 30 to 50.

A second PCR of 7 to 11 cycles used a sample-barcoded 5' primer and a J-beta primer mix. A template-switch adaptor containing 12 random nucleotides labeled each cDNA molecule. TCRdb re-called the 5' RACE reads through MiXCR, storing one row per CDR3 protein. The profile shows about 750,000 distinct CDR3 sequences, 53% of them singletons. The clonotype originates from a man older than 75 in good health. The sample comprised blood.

In DNA, the CDR3 is TGTGCCAGCAGTTACATGGGGACTGCGAACACCGGGGAGCTGTTTTTT. Residues: CASSYMGTANTGELFF. The V call is TRBV6-2 or TRBV6-3, the J call TRBJ2-2; TRBD2 might be the D (6 bases). The V and J ends lost 2 bases and 0 bases respectively, with 10 bases between them. CDR1 and CDR2 (germline): MNHEY, SVGEGT. The CDR3 runs 16 residues.